The present entry profiles one TCR beta chain with its context. This sample is part of a study of T cell repertoires in cytomegalovirus infection. TCRdb reprocessed the reads via MiXCR and lists one record per CDR3 protein. This table has fewer than 200,000 distinct CDR3 sequences, about 21% appearing once. Sequencing was carried out using PBMCs. The source of this sequence is a human donor in good health (CMV status not recorded). Some clones in this sample may be carry-over from other donors' samples.

CDR3 region: CASSQDFTGRDTQYF. CDR3 nucleotide sequence: TGTGCCAGCAGCCAAGATTTTACAGGGAGGGATACGCAGTATTTT. The V gene is TRBV3-1, the J gene TRBJ2-3, with D tentatively TRBD1 or TRBD2 (6 bases each). CDR3 length: 15 amino acids. Germline CDR1 is LGHDT and CDR2 is YNNKEL (reference sequence). V lost 0 bases, J lost 6 bases, and 13 bases lay in between.